Listed here are 26 T cell receptor beta chains from one sample, sequenced in a study of spatial heterogeneity in lung cancer. The sample's time point: sample taken at primary tumor resection. TCRdb reprocessed the 5' RACE reads via MiXCR and lists one record per CDR3 protein. The table records 1,500 to 2,000 distinct CDR3 sequences, roughly 12% of them present only once. The sample here was normal lung tissue next to the tumor, taken at surgery. Receptors were obtained from a female donor with early-stage non-small cell lung cancer.

By share of the sample, this clonotype is medium-sized. The rearrangement links TRBV30 to TRBJ2-5; D remains unclear. Trimming pared 0 bases from V and 4 bases from J, leaving 12 bases between. In germline, CDR1 is GTSNPN, CDR2 SVGIG (reference sequence). The CDR3 spans 14 residues. The CDR3 DNA follows: TGTGCCTGGAGTGTAGGTGGGGTCCGAGAGACCCAGTACTTC. This gives the protein CAWSVGGVRETQYF.

There are many counts of this clonotype. The V call is TRBV9, the J call TRBJ2-6; D is perhaps TRBD2 (5 bases). There are 16 residues in the CDR3. Germline values: CDR1 SGDLS, CDR2 YYNGEE. Between the trimmed V and J ends, which lost 3 bases and 2 bases, there was a span of 12 bases. In nucleotides, the CDR3 is TGTGCCAGCAGCGGAGGGAGTTCCGCTGGGGCCAACGTCCTGACTTTC. Translating it yields CASSGGSSAGANVLTF.

By sample fraction, this clonotype is medium-sized. This sequence joins TRBV15 and TRBJ1-4; D unclear. The germline V and J ends were trimmed by 0 bases and 1 base, with 12 bases remaining between them. Germline CDR1 reads LNHNV; CDR2 reads YYDKDF (reference sequence). The CDR3 contains 17 residues. The DNA for the CDR3 is TGTGCCACCAGCAGAGAAAGACTCGGGGTAACTAATGAAAAACTGTTTTTT. Protein: CATSRERLGVTNEKLFF.

By sample share, this clonotype is medium-sized (0.01 to 0.1%). The chain has TRBV6-2 or TRBV6-3 and TRBJ1-2; a possible D gene is TRBD1 (6 bases). The CDR3 spans 13 residues. V was trimmed by 6 bases and J by 8 bases, leaving 16 bases between them. Germline V gene lookup returns CDR1 MNHEY and CDR2 SVGEGT. The CDR3 nucleotides read TGTGCCAGCAGCCCACAGGGATATAGCGGCTACACCTTC. Its translation is CASSPQGYSGYTF.

The rearrangement joins TRBV5-5 to TRBJ1-5, with D unresolved. The CDR3 spans 13 residues. V shed 8 bases and J shed 5 bases, with 14 bases lying between them. Germline CDR1 is SGHKS and CDR2 is YYEKEE (reference sequence). CDR3 amino acids: CASSADVHQPQHF. DNA for the CDR3: TGTGCCAGTTCCGCGGACGTACATCAGCCCCAGCATTTT.

Sample share makes this clonotype medium-sized. The chain carries TRBV28 and TRBJ1-5; D is undetermined. Germline CDR1 reads MDHEN; CDR2 reads SYDVKM. The CDR3 runs 13 residues. V was clipped by 7 bases and J by 5 bases, with 12 bases between them. This CDR3 is CASMSGLYQPQHF. DNA for the CDR3: TGTGCCAGCATGAGTGGTTTGTATCAGCCCCAGCATTTT.

This clonotype is medium-sized. The chain has TRBV2 and TRBJ2-2; D ambiguous. The V gene's germline CDR1 is SNHLY and CDR2 FYNNEI. Trimming stripped 6 bases from V and 5 bases from J, with 16 bases between. CDR3 length equals 15 residues. CDR3 nucleotides: TGTGCCAGCAGGCTTAGTTCCGTCCAGACCGGGGAGCTGTTTTTT. It yields the protein CASRLSSVQTGELFF.

This clonotype appeared many times. This rearrangement joins TRBV7-3 to TRBJ2-3; 12 bases match TRBD2. With 5 bases clipped from V and 6 bases from J, the junction kept 6 bases outside the gene matches. In germline, CDR1 is SGHTA, CDR2 FQGTGA. There are 15 residues in the CDR3. This CDR3 reads CASSRLAGVDDTQYF. The CDR3 region has the DNA TGTGCCAGCAGCCGACTAGCGGGAGTGGACGATACGCAGTATTTT.

In its sample, this clonotype ranks as large. V is TRBV3-1 and J is TRBJ1-2; no clear D gene. Germline V gene sequence: CDR1 LGHDT, CDR2 YNNKEL (reference sequence). The CDR3 sequence is 16 residues long. V was cut by 0 bases and J by 7 bases, with 18 bases left in between. CDR3 in amino acids: CASSQDQYKSFGGYTF. The CDR3 coding sequence is TGTGCCAGCAGCCAAGATCAATACAAGTCGTTTGGTGGCTACACCTTC.

In this sample, this clonotype is medium-sized. This sequence joins TRBV11-2 and TRBJ1-1, with D maybe TRBD1 (5 bases). The CDR3 sequence is 16 residues long. The germline V gene encodes CDR1 SGHAT and CDR2 FQNNGV. V shed 5 bases and J shed 1 base, with 17 bases lying between them. This CDR3 is CASSPARGIKNTEAFF. The CDR3 nucleotides are TGTGCCAGCAGCCCGGCGAGGGGAATTAAGAACACTGAAGCTTTCTTT. Variable domain in full (rest from reference TRBV11-2 and TRBJ1-1): EAGVAQSPRYKIIEKRQSVAFWCNPISGHATLYWYQQILGQGPKLLIQFQNNGVVDDSQLPKDRFSAERLKGVDSTLKIQPAKLEDSAVYLCASSPARGIKNTEAFFGQGTRLTVV.

By share of the sample, this clonotype is medium-sized. This chain joins TRBV5-1 and TRBJ2-5, with TRBD1 matching over 8 bases. Trimming cost V 6 bases and J 5 bases; bases outside gene matches: 21. Looked up from germline, CDR1 is SGHRS and CDR2 is YFSETQ. The CDR3 runs to 18 residues. CDR3 in DNA: TGCGCCAGCATCCTGGGGACCGGACAGGGTGTTCGTCGGGAGACCCAGTACTTC. Protein: CASILGTGQGVRRETQYF.

This clonotype rates as medium-sized. The V gene is TRBV2, the J gene TRBJ1-1; 8 bases are a match to TRBD1. The CDR3 sequence is 13 residues long. Losses at the gene ends were 5 bases for V and 7 bases for J; bases not matched to a gene: 6. Germline V gives CDR1 SNHLY, CDR2 FYNNEI. In DNA, the CDR3 is TGTGCCAGCAGTATTGGACAGGGCGTTGAAGCTTTCTTT. Residues: CASSIGQGVEAFF. Using reference TRBV2 and TRBJ1-1 for the parts outside the CDR3, the full variable domain is EPEVTQTPSHQVTQMGQEVILRCVPISNHLYFYWYRQILGQKVEFLVSFYNNEISEKSEIFDDQFSVERPDGSNFTLKIRSTKLEDSAMYFCASSIGQGVEAFFGQGTRLTVV.

Judged by abundance, this clonotype is medium-sized. The chain is built from TRBV7-7 and TRBJ2-5; 13 nucleotides match TRBD2. Germline values: CDR1 SSHAT, CDR2 FNYEAQ (reference sequence). This CDR3 has 16 residues. Trimming cost V 5 bases and J 4 bases; bases outside gene matches: 7. The CDR3 bases are TGTGCCAGCAGCCCAGGACTAGCGGGAGCAACAGAGACCCAGTACTTC. Its translation: CASSPGLAGATETQYF. Complete variable domain (other parts from reference TRBV7-7 and TRBJ2-5): GAGVSQSPRYKVTKRGQDVTLRCDPISSHATLYWYQQALGQGPEFLTYFNYEAQPDKSGLPSDRFSAERPEGSISTLTIQRTEQRDSAMYRCASSPGLAGATETQYFGPGTRLLVL.

This clonotype qualifies as medium-sized (0.01 to 0.1%). V usage is TRBV27 and J usage is TRBJ2-1; 10 bases match TRBD2. The CDR3 spans 13 residues. Germline-derived CDR1 and CDR2 are MNHEY and SMNVEV (reference sequence). Trimming at V came to 6 bases and at J to 8 bases, leaving 4 bases not matched to a gene. CDR3 amino acids: CASSLGLADEQFF. In DNA, the CDR3 is TGTGCCAGCAGCCTAGGACTAGCGGATGAGCAGTTCTTC.

Concerning this clonotype itself: One end of the junction is discordant with germline, which a read error may explain. The chain joins TRBV20-1 to TRBJ2-1; TRBD2 is a possible D gene (6 bases). There are 13 residues in the CDR3. Germline V gene data show CDR1 as DFQATT and CDR2 as SNEGSKA (reference sequence). The CDR3 DNA reads as TGCAGTGCTAGGGGACCCTTATACAATGATCGGGGGTTC. Protein sequence: CSARGPLYNDRGF.

In its sample, this clonotype ranks as medium-sized. The chain employs TRBV18 and TRBJ1-2; no reliable D call. Germline V gene sequence: CDR1 KGHSH, CDR2 LQKENI. This CDR3 has 13 amino acids. Trimming left V 6 bases short and J 4 bases short, with 12 bases between. CDR3 sequence reads: CASSAGPSYGYTF. CDR3 bases: TGTGCCAGCTCGGCCGGACCGTCCTATGGCTACACCTTC.

This clonotype ranks as medium-sized. The rearrangement uses TRBV29-1 and TRBJ1-1; 8 bases line up with TRBD1. CDR3 length: 13 residues. From germline, CDR1 is SQVTM and CDR2 ANQGSEA. V dropped 4 bases and J dropped 6; count of bases not matched to a gene: 7. The CDR3, as DNA: TGCAGCGTTGGGACAGGGACTGGATCTGAAGCTTTCTTT. Translated, it gives CSVGTGTGSEAFF.

In its sample, this clonotype is medium-sized. This chain connects TRBV20-1 to TRBJ2-1, with D possibly TRBD2 on 6 matching bases. The germline CDR1 and CDR2 sequences are DFQATT and SNEGSKA (reference sequence). V dropped 6 bases and J dropped 6 bases, with 21 bases sitting between them. The CDR3 is 15 residues long. As DNA, the CDR3 is TGCAGTGCCATAGGAGGGGTAGTAAGCGTCAATGAGCAGTTCTTC. As protein: CSAIGGVVSVNEQFF.

This clonotype was recorded at least ten times. The chain combines TRBV11-2 with TRBJ2-7; 8 bases line up with TRBD1. There are 14 residues in the CDR3. Germline CDR1 and CDR2: SGHAT and FQNNGV. J lost 5 bases, V lost 5 bases, and 8 bases had no gene match. Written as DNA, the CDR3 is TGTGCCAGCAGCCTAAGACAGGGGCGGAACGAGCAGTACTTC. Amino acids: CASSLRQGRNEQYF.

This clonotype showed up many times. The chain combines TRBV4-1 with TRBJ2-1; unclear D gene. V was cut by 1 base and J by 1 base, with 14 bases left in between. CDR1 MGHRA and CDR2 YSYEKL come from the germline V gene. The CDR3 length is 17 residues. The CDR3 bases are TGCGCCAGCAGCCAAGGGACCCTTGGAGTGTCCTACAATGAGCAGTTCTTC. The encoded protein is CASSQGTLGVSYNEQFF.

The sample holds a few counts of this clonotype. V gene TRBV27 combines with J gene TRBJ2-3, with 8 bases lining up with TRBD2. The CDR3 has 14 amino acids. Germline V gene lookup returns CDR1 MNHEY and CDR2 SMNVEV (reference sequence). The V and J ends lost 6 bases and 5 bases, in that order; junction bases with no gene match: 7. CDR3 in amino acids: CASSWGAGVDTQYF. In nucleotides, the CDR3 is TGTGCCAGCAGCTGGGGAGCGGGAGTAGATACGCAGTATTTT.

This clonotype is medium-sized. The chain recombines TRBV7-8 with TRBJ1-1, with no clear D. Trimming removed 0 bases at V and 8 bases at J, with 10 bases between. Germline values: CDR1 SGHVS, CDR2 FQNEAQ. The CDR3 runs 13 residues. DNA for the CDR3: TGTGCCAGCAGCTTAGCTGGGGTACTAGAAGCTTTCTTT. Protein: CASSLAGVLEAFF. Drawing the rest from reference TRBV7-8 and TRBJ1-1, the complete variable domain is GAGVSQSPRYKVAKRGQDVALRCDPISGHVSLFWYQQALGQGPEFLTYFQNEAQLDKSGLPSDRFFAERPEGSVSTLKIQRTQQEDSAVYLCASSLAGVLEAFFGQGTRLTVV.

By its share, this clonotype is medium-sized (0.01 to 0.1%). This rearrangement joins TRBV12-3 or TRBV12-4 to TRBJ2-5, with D unclear. The CDR3 loop spans 14 amino acids. V shed 2 bases and J shed 1 base, with 8 bases lying between them. Written as DNA, the CDR3 is TGTGCCAGCAGTTTACCCGACACCCAAGAGACCCAGTACTTC. Residues: CASSLPDTQETQYF.

By sample share, this clonotype is medium-sized. CDR3 sequence: CASKTPDGANYGYTF. CDR3 in DNA: TGTGCCAGCAAAACACCGGACGGTGCTAACTATGGCTACACCTTC. The chain combines TRBV28 with TRBJ1-2; no clear D gene. This CDR3 is 15 amino acids long. The germline V gene has CDR1 MDHEN and CDR2 SYDVKM. V lost 7 bases and J lost 0, with 15 bases in between.

The chain has TRBV4-1 and TRBJ1-5; D ambiguous. This CDR3 comprises 15 residues. The germline V and J ends were trimmed by 3 bases and 2 bases, with 11 bases remaining between them. CDR1 and CDR2 (germline): MGHRA, YSYEKL. CDR3 nucleotides: TGCGCCAGCAGCCAGATTGCAGTTGGCAATCAGCCCCAGCATTTT. It is translated as CASSQIAVGNQPQHF.

This clonotype is large in the sample. The chain carries TRBV2 and TRBJ1-5, with TRBD1 as a possible D gene (6 bases). The V end lost 3 bases, the J end lost 2 bases, and 14 bases lay between the germline ends. The germline gives CDR1 SNHLY, CDR2 FYNNEI. The CDR3 length is 16 residues. Here the CDR3 reads CASSESRGRGNQPQHF. The DNA for the CDR3 is TGTGCCAGCAGTGAGAGCAGGGGAAGGGGCAATCAGCCCCAGCATTTT.